One sample yielded the 6 T cell receptor beta chains listed below, sequenced in a study of blood T cell repertoires in COVID-19. The protocol was immunoSEQ multiplex PCR, while the TCRdb copy is restricted to in-frame clones and leaves out a portion. Of about 250,000 clones in the sample, more than 85% were seen once. The source material was peripheral blood. The origin of the receptors is a man aged 25 to 45 with acute or convalescent COVID-19.

The gene calls are TRBV18 and TRBJ1-4; 9 nucleotides match TRBD1. There are 14 residues in the CDR3. The V gene's germline CDR1 is KGHSH and CDR2 LQKENI. V dropped 8 bases and J dropped 5; count of bases not matched to a gene: 6. The DNA of the CDR3 is TGTGCCAGCCCGTTTGACAGGGGGAATGAAAAACTGTTTTTT. The encoded protein is CASPFDRGNEKLFF. The full variable domain, completed using reference TRBV18 and TRBJ1-4, is NAGVMQNPRHLVRRRGQEARLRCSPMKGHSHVYWYRQLPEEGLKFMVYLQKENIIDESGMPKERFSAEFPKEGPSILRIQQVVRGDSAAYFCASPFDRGNEKLFFGSGTQLSVL.

The rearrangement uses TRBV4-1 and TRBJ2-1; 10 nucleotides align to TRBD2. The germline V gene encodes CDR1 MGHRA and CDR2 YSYEKL. The CDR3 runs to 16 residues. J gave up 1 base and V 7 bases, and 7 bases lay outside the gene matches. The CDR3 DNA reads TGCGCCAGCAAACTAGCGGGGAGCGATTCCTACAATGAGCAGTTCTTC. This gives the protein CASKLAGSDSYNEQFF.

The J gene is TRBJ1-1, the V gene TRBV18; a possible D gene is TRBD1 (5 bases). The CDR3 extends over 14 amino acids. CDR1 and CDR2 (germline): KGHSH, LQKENI. Deletions cut 2 bases from V and 10 bases from J, with 17 bases between. As DNA, the CDR3 is TGTGCCAGCTCACCAATGGGGGGAGATACAATAGCTTTCTTT. Encoded protein: CASSPMGGDTIAFF.

This sequence joins TRBV6-6 and TRBJ1-5, with TRBD1 matching 8 bases. CDR3 length equals 15 residues. From germline, CDR1 is MNHNY and CDR2 SVGAGI (reference sequence). The trim removed 9 bases at V and 4 bases at J, leaving 11 bases unmatched. The CDR3, as DNA: TGTGCCAGTTCTACGACAGGGGCCTTTAATCAGCCCCAGCATTTT. Its protein product is CASSTTGAFNQPQHF.

As for this clone: Other DNA sequences in the same sample also yield this CDR3. This chain joins TRBV4-1 and TRBJ2-7; D gene unclear. Germline V CDR1 and CDR2: MGHRA, YSYEKL. This CDR3 spans 14 amino acids. V lost 0 bases and J 2 bases, leaving 8 bases between the germline ends. This CDR3 is CASSQEAQTYEQYF. The CDR3 DNA sequence: TGCGCCAGCAGCCAAGAGGCCCAGACCTACGAGCAGTACTTC.

J is TRBJ1-2 and V is TRBV28, with D perhaps TRBD1 (6 bases). Germline V gene sequence: CDR1 MDHEN, CDR2 SYDVKM. This CDR3 contains 13 residues. V was cut by 3 bases and J by 3 bases, with 8 bases left in between. Written as DNA, the CDR3 is TGTGCCAGCAGTTTTCAGGGGCACTATGGCTACACCTTC. This gives the protein CASSFQGHYGYTF.